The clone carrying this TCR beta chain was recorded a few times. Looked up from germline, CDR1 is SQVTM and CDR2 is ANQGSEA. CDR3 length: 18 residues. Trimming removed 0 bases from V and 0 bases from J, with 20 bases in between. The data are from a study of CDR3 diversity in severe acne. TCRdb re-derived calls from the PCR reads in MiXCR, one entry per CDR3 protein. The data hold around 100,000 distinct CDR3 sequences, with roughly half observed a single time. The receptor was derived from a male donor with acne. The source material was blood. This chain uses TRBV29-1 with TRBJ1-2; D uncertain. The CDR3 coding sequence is TGCAGCGTTGAAGATAGCTCGGGTCCGAGAAACCCTAACTATGGCTACACCTTC. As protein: CSVEDSSGPRNPNYGYTF.